These T cell receptor beta chains were read from a single sample in a study of CD4 T cells in relation to SARS-CoV-2 and coronaviruses. No antigen is known for these receptors. Assay: immunoSEQ multiplex PCR; the TCRdb copy retains only in-frame clones and omits some. This table has fewer than 25,000 clones, around 77% appearing once. The sample taken for sequencing was CD4+ T cells from PBMCs, cultured in vitro. Receptor source: a human donor in good health. Each CDR3 is given with its conserved first and last residue. The D gene is left open where the match is weak. Size is omitted from some rows. Given values are once, few, many or a class for expanded clones.

v_gene,abundance,d_gene,j_gene,CDR3nt,CDR3aa
TRBV19,NA,NA,TRBJ1-1,TGTGCCACACAAGCGCGGGGGAACACTGAAGCTTTCTTT,CATQARGNTEAFF
TRBV4-1,few,NA,TRBJ2-4,TGCGCCAGCAGCCCCTTGGGGGAGGCCAAAAACATTCAGTACTTC,CASSPLGEAKNIQYF
TRBV7-8,NA,TRBD2,TRBJ2-7,TGTGCCAGCAGCACAACCGCGGGGGGAACTAGCGGCTCCTACGAGCAGTACTTC,CASSTTAGGTSGSYEQYF
TRBV12-3/TRBV12-4,NA,NA,TRBJ2-5,TGTGCCAGCGGACGACAGGAGAAGACCCAGTACTTC,CASGRQEKTQYF
TRBV6-5,NA,TRBD1,TRBJ2-7,TGTGCCAGCAGACCCGGGACAGGGAATTACGAGCAGTACTTC,CASRPGTGNYEQYF
TRBV18,NA,NA,TRBJ1-1,TGTGCCAGCTCGAGGGGGGATACTGAAGCTTTCTTT,CASSRGDTEAFF
TRBV6-5,NA,NA,TRBJ1-6,TGTGCCAGCAGTTACGCCCGGACACGAGTAAATTCACCCCTCCACTTT,CASSYARTRVNSPLHF
TRBV25-1,NA,TRBD1,TRBJ1-1,TGTGCCAGCGGAATCGACAGGGGGCGATTCTATGAAGCTTTCTTT,CASGIDRGRFYEAFF
TRBV28,few,NA,TRBJ2-2,TGTGCCAGCGGAGCGGTTTACACCGGGGAGCTGTTTTTT,CASGAVYTGELFF
TRBV7-9,NA,NA,TRBJ2-5,TGTGCCAGCAGCTCTCCTCCTCCACTAGAGGGGCCGCAAGAGACCCAGTACTTC,CASSSPPPLEGPQETQYF
TRBV6-5,NA,NA,TRBJ1-1,TGTGCCAGCAGACAGGAGTTTAACACTGAAGCTTTCTTT,CASRQEFNTEAFF
TRBV11-2,NA,NA,TRBJ1-2,TGTGCCAGCAGCTTAGATTGGAGAGGAACCTATGGCTACACCTTC,CASSLDWRGTYGYTF
TRBV5-1,NA,TRBD1,TRBJ1-6,TGCGCCAGCAGCTATTCATCGTCGGGACAGAATAATTCACCCCTCCACTTT,CASSYSSSGQNNSPLHF
TRBV30,NA,NA,TRBJ2-1,TGTGCCCTCAGGGAGAAGGCCTACAATGAGCAGTTCTTC,CALREKAYNEQFF
TRBV5-1,NA,TRBD2,TRBJ2-1,TGCGCCAGCAGCATTAGTATCCCGGGACTAGCGGGAGGGTTCAATGAGCAGTTCTTC,CASSISIPGLAGGFNEQFF
TRBV20-1,NA,NA,TRBJ1-2,TGCAGTGCTAGTGTGACAAATGGCTACACCTTC,CSASVTNGYTF
TRBV19,NA,NA,TRBJ2-3,TGTGCCAGTAGTAATCTCGAGCCAGATACGCAGTATTTT,CASSNLEPDTQYF
TRBV6-2/TRBV6-3,NA,TRBD2,TRBJ2-7,TGTGCCAGCAGTTTCCCCGGGACTAGCGGGAGGCGCGAGCAGTACTTC,CASSFPGTSGRREQYF
TRBV11-2,few,NA,TRBJ2-2,TGTGCCAGCAGCTCCCTCAAAGACACCGGGGAGCTGTTTTTT,CASSSLKDTGELFF
TRBV11-2,few,TRBD1,TRBJ2-7,TGTGCCACCGGACAGGGCGTAATCTACGAGCAGTACTTC,CATGQGVIYEQYF
TRBV6-5,NA,TRBD1,TRBJ2-7,TGTGCCAGCAGCAGGACAGGGGTGGGGTCCTACGAGCAGTACTTC,CASSRTGVGSYEQYF
TRBV5-4,NA,NA,TRBJ2-5,TGTGCCAGCAGCCGGGACCAAGAGACCCAGTACTTC,CASSRDQETQYF
TRBV10-3,NA,TRBD2,TRBJ2-1,TGTGCCATCAGTGAGTCGATTGCAGCGGGAGTAAATTACAATGAGCAGTTCTTC,CAISESIAAGVNYNEQFF
TRBV18,NA,TRBD1,TRBJ1-2,TGTGCCAGCTCACTGGACAGGGATAACTATGGCTACACCTTC,CASSLDRDNYGYTF
TRBV24-1,once,TRBD1,TRBJ2-3,TGTGCCACCAGTGACCTGGGACAGTTCGGTGGCACAGATACGCAGTATTTT,CATSDLGQFGGTDTQYF
TRBV10-2,NA,NA,TRBJ2-2,TGCGCCACCCCTATTCAGGACACCGGGGAGCTGTTTTTT,CATPIQDTGELFF
TRBV18,few,NA,TRBJ2-1,TGTGCCAGCTCACCATTTCCGGGAGATGAGCAGTTCTTC,CASSPFPGDEQFF
TRBV6-2/TRBV6-3,once,NA,TRBJ1-3,TGTGCCAGCAGTTACACCCAACCGGGACATAGCTCTGGAAACACCATATATTTT,CASSYTQPGHSSGNTIYF
TRBV9,NA,TRBD2,TRBJ2-7,TGTGCCAGCAGCGTAGGTGGGATGAGCGGGAGTTTCCACGAGCAGTACTTC,CASSVGGMSGSFHEQYF
TRBV7-8,NA,TRBD2,TRBJ2-1,TGTGCCAGCAGCTCCTCCAGGACTAGCACGGTCGATGAGCAGTTCTTC,CASSSSRTSTVDEQFF
TRBV27,NA,NA,TRBJ2-7,TGTGCCAGCGGGCGGAGCTCCTACGAGCAGTACTTC,CASGRSSYEQYF
TRBV2,NA,NA,TRBJ1-5,TGTGCCAGCAGTGAAGCCCGGGCGGATCAGCCCCAGCATTTT,CASSEARADQPQHF